Listed here is a single T cell receptor beta chain. The assay was immunoSEQ multiplex PCR, and TCRdb's table has in-frame clones only and misses some. The sample includes hundreds of thousands of clones, more than 70% of them seen just once. The data belong to a study of shared T cell receptors in the human thymus. This same sample was also part of a study on human thymus T cells. That paper adds: The donor group consisted of healthy Finnish infants who were having corrective surgery for congenital heart defects. Thymus tissue for the work was resected from patients undergoing corrective heart surgery. Seemingly biased V and J gene usage marked thymic and blood repertoires. Thymic repertoires overlap heavily among unrelated individuals, related research has reported.

Sequenced sample: thymocytes. The TCR sequence derives from a boy in the first two years of life with a congenital heart defect.

The CDR3 coding sequence is TGCAGCGTTGAAGCCCGGGGGTCCAGTCTGGATACGCAGTATTTT. Protein product: CSVEARGSSLDTQYF. The rearrangement uses TRBV29-1 and TRBJ2-3; TRBD2 is a possible D gene (6 bases). Trimming shortened V by 1 base and J by 6 bases, and 17 bases separated the two germline ends. The germline gives CDR1 SQVTM, CDR2 ANQGSEA. CDR3 length: 15 residues.